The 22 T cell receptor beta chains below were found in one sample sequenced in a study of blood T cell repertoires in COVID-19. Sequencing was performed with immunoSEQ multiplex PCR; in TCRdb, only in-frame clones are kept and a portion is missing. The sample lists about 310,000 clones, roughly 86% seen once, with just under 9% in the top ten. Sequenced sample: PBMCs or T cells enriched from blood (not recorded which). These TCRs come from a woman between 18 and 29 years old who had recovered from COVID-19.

In DNA form, the CDR3 reads TGTGCCAGCAGCAGGGGGCGCGATCAGCCCCAGCATTTT. Translating gives CASSRGRDQPQHF. The chain joins TRBV11-2 to TRBJ1-5; 7 bases map to TRBD1. The V and J ends lost 5 bases and 5 bases, in that order; junction bases with no gene match: 3. The length of the CDR3 is 13 residues. Germline V gene sequence: CDR1 SGHAT, CDR2 FQNNGV.

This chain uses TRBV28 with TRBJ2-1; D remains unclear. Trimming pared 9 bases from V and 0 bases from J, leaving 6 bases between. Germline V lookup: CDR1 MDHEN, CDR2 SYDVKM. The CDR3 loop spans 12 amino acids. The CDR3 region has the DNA TGTGCCAGTACCGGCTCCTACAATGAGCAGTTCTTC. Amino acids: CASTGSYNEQFF.

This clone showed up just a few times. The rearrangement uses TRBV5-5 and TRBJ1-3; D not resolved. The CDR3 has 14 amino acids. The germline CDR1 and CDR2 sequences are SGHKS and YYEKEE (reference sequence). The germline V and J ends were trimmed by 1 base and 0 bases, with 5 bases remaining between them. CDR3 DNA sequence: TGTGCCAGCAGCTTGATTATCTCTGGAAACACCATATATTTT. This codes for CASSLIISGNTIYF.

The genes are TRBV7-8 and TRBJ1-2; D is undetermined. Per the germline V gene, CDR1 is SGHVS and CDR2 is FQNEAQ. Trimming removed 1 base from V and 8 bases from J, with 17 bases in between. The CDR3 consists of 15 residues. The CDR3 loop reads CASSLVQASSWGYTF. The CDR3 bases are TGTGCCAGCAGCTTAGTTCAGGCTTCCTCATGGGGCTACACCTTC.

The CDR3 is CASSFTADDGYTF. The CDR3 nucleotides are TGTGCCAGCAGTTTTACAGCGGACGATGGCTACACCTTC. V is TRBV28 and J is TRBJ1-2; D ambiguous. Germline CDR1 and CDR2: MDHEN and SYDVKM. V lost 3 bases and J lost 6, with 11 bases in between. The CDR3 consists of 13 residues.

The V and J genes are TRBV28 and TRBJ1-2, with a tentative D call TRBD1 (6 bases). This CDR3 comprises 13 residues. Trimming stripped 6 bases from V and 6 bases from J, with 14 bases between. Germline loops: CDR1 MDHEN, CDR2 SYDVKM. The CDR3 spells CASSTYNRDGYTF. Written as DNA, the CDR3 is TGTGCCAGCAGCACCTACAACAGGGATGGCTACACCTTC.

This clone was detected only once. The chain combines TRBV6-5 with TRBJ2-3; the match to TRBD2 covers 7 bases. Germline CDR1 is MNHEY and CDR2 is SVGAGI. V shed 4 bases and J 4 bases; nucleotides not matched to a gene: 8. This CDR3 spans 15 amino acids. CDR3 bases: TGTGCCAGCAGTTTCTCCGGACTAGGGGCAGATACGCAGTATTTT. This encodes CASSFSGLGADTQYF.

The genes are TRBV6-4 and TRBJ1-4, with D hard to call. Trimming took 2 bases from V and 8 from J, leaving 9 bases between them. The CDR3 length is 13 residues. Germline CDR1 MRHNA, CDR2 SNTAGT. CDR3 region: CASSDVAGEKLFF. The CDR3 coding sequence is TGTGCCAGCAGTGACGTGGCTGGCGAAAAACTGTTTTTT.

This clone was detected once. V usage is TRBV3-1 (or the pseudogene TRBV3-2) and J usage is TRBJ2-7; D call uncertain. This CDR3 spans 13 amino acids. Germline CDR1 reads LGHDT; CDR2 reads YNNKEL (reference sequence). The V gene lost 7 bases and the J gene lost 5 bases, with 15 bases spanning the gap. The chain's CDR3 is CASKVSGWHEQYF. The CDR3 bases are TGTGCCAGCAAAGTCTCGGGTTGGCACGAGCAGTACTTC.

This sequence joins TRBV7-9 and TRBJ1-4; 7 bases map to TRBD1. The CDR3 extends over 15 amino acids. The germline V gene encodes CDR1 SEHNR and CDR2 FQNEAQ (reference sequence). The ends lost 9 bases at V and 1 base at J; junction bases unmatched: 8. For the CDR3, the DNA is TGTGCCAGTCAACCCAGACAGGGAACTAATGAAAAACTGTTTTTT. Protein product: CASQPRQGTNEKLFF.

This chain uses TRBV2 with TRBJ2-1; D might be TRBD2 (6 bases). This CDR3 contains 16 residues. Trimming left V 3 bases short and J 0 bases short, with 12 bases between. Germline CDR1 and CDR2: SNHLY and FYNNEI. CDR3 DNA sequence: TGTGCCAGCAGTGAGGGACTTCTTGACTCCTACAATGAGCAGTTCTTC. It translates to CASSEGLLDSYNEQFF.

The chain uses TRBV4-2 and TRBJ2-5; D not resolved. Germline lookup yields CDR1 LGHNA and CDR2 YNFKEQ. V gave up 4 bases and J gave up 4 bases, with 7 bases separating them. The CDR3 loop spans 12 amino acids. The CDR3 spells CASSPGRETQYF. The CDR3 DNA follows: TGTGCCAGCAGCCCGGGTAGAGAGACCCAGTACTTC.

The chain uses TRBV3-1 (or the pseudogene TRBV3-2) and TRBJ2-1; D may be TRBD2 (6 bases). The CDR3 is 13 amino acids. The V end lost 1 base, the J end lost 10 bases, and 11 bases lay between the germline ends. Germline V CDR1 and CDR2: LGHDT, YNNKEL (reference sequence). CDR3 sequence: CASSQVREGEQFF. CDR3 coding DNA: TGTGCCAGCAGCCAAGTGCGGGAAGGCGAGCAGTTCTTC.

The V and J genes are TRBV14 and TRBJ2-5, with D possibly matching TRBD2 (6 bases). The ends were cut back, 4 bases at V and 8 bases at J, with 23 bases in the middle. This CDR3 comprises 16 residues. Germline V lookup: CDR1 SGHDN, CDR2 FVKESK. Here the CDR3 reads CASSPHDWTGGSTQYF. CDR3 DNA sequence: TGTGCCAGCAGCCCGCACGACTGGACCGGGGGTAGTACCCAGTACTTC.

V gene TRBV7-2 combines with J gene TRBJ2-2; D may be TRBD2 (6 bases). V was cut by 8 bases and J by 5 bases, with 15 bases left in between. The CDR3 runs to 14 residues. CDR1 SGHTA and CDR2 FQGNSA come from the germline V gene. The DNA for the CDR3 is TGTGCCAGCTGGAGGGGTCCTGAGACCGGGGAGCTGTTTTTT. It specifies CASWRGPETGELFF.

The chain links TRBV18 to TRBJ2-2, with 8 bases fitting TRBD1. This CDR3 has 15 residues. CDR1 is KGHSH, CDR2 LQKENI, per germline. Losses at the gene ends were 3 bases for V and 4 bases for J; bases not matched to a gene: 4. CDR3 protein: CASSPRDRSTGELFF. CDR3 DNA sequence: TGTGCCAGCTCACCTCGGGACAGGTCCACCGGGGAGCTGTTTTTT.

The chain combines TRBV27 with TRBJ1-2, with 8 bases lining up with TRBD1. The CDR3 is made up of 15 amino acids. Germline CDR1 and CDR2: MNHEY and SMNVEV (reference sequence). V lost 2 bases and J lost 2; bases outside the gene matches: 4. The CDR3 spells CASSLVQGENYGYTF. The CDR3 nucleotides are TGTGCCAGCAGTTTAGTACAGGGGGAGAACTATGGCTACACCTTC.

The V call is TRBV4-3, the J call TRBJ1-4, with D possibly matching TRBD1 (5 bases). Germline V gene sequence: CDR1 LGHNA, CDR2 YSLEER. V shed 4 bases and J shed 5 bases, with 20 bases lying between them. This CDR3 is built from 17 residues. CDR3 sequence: CASSPAGPGRTNEKLFF. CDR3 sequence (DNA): TGCGCCAGCAGCCCAGCGGGACCCGGGAGAACAAATGAAAAACTGTTTTTT.

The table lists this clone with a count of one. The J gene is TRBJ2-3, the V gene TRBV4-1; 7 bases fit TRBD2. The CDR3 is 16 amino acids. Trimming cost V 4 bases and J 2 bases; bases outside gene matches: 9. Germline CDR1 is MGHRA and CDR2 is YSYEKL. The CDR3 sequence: CASSPQRDLHTDTQYF. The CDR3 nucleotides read TGCGCCAGCAGCCCCCAGCGGGATCTACACACAGATACGCAGTATTTT.

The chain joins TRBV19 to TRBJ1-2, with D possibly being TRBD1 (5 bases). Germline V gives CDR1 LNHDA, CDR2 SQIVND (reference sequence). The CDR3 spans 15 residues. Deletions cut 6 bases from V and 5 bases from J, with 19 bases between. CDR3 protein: CASRRWEGPTYGYTF. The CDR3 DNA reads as TGTGCCAGTAGACGATGGGAGGGACCCACATATGGCTACACCTTC.

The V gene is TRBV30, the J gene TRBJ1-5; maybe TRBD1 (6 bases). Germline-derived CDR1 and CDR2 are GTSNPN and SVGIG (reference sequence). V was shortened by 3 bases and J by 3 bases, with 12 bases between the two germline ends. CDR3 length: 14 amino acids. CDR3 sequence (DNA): TGTGCCTGGAGGGGAACAGGGTCCAATCAGCCCCAGCATTTT. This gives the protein CAWRGTGSNQPQHF.

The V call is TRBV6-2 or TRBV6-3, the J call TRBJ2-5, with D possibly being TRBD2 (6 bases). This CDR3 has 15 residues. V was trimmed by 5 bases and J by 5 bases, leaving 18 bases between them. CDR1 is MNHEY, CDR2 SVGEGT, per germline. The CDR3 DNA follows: TGTGCCAGCAGTCAGGCGGGGCAGCTCCCGGAGACCCAGTACTTC. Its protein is CASSQAGQLPETQYF.